These 17 T cell receptor beta chains were all obtained from the same sample, sequenced in a study of B cell selection in AIRE deficiency. Regulatory T cells were sorted as CD4+CD25hiCD127low/negative cells. TCRdb keeps only in-frame clones here, not all; method: immunoSEQ multiplex PCR. The profile shows roughly 24,000 clones, approximately 90% of them singletons. The sample was CD4+CD25+ Tregs sorted from PBMCs. Receptors originate from a human donor in good health.

The chain is built from TRBV10-1 and TRBJ2-5; unclear D gene. The J call may be in error: the DNA end matches TRBJ2-7 better. Germline V lookup: CDR1 WNHNN, CDR2 SYGVQD (reference sequence). The CDR3 is 12 residues long. The CDR3 DNA sequence: TGCGCCAGCAGTGAAGGCACCTACGAGCAGTACTTC. Its translation: CASSEGTYEQYF.

The V call is TRBV2, the J call TRBJ2-3; D uncertain. The CDR3 sequence is 11 residues long. The V gene's germline CDR1 is SNHLY and CDR2 FYNNEI. Trimming pared 6 bases from V and 10 bases from J, leaving 11 bases between. The CDR3 sequence: CASSEISPQYF. The CDR3 nucleotides read TGTGCCAGCAGCGAGATTTCTCCGCAGTATTTT.

The chain joins TRBV11-2 to TRBJ2-1; D unclear. The V gene lost 1 base and the J gene lost 12 bases, with 13 bases spanning the gap. In germline, CDR1 is SGHAT, CDR2 FQNNGV. The CDR3 covers 13 residues. The CDR3 reads CASSLGSADPQFF. CDR3 DNA sequence: TGTGCCAGCAGCTTAGGTTCGGCGGACCCGCAGTTCTTC.

The V gene is TRBV11-2, the J gene TRBJ1-2, with 7 bases lining up with TRBD1. This CDR3 is 14 amino acids long. The germline V gene encodes CDR1 SGHAT and CDR2 FQNNGV. J gave up 4 bases and V 5 bases, and 7 bases lay outside the gene matches. CDR3 sequence: CASSPGGGFYGYTF. In nucleotides, the CDR3 is TGTGCCAGCAGCCCAGGGGGGGGCTTCTATGGCTACACCTTC.

The chain combines TRBV19 with TRBJ1-2, with unresolved D. CDR1 and CDR2 from the germline V gene are LNHDA and SQIVND (reference sequence). The CDR3 runs to 15 residues. V lost 6 bases and J lost 2, with 16 bases in between. CDR3 coding DNA: TGTGCCAGTAGGGCGCCAGTAGAGAGGAACTATGGCTACACCTTC. It codes for CASRAPVERNYGYTF.

The chain carries TRBV5-1 and TRBJ2-3, with a tentative D call TRBD1 (6 bases). Germline CDR1 is SGHRS and CDR2 is YFSETQ. The V and J ends lost 1 base and 1 base respectively, with 13 bases between them. There are 16 residues in the CDR3. CDR3 sequence (DNA): TGCGCCAGCAGCTTGTTCGGGACACCACGCACAGATACGCAGTATTTT. Translation: CASSLFGTPRTDTQYF. The variable domain in full, completed from reference TRBV5-1 and TRBJ2-3, reads KAGVTQTPRYLIKTRGQQVTLSCSPISGHRSVSWYQQTPGQGLQFLFEYFSETQRNKGNFPGRFSGRQFSNSRSEMNVSTLELGDSALYLCASSLFGTPRTDTQYFGPGTRLTVL.

The CDR3 protein is CASSQQTHPGLFNSPLHF. DNA for the CDR3: TGTGCCAGCAGCCAACAGACCCATCCGGGACTCTTTAATTCACCCCTCCACTTT. This chain connects TRBV4-2 to TRBJ1-6; TRBD1 might be the D (5 bases). CDR1 is LGHNA, CDR2 YNFKEQ, per germline. V was cut by 2 bases and J by 6 bases, with 20 bases left in between. The CDR3 has 18 amino acids.

V is TRBV10-3 and J is TRBJ2-7, with 10 bases fitting TRBD2. CDR1 and CDR2 (germline): ENHRY, SYGVKD. V gave up 7 bases and J gave up 5 bases; unmatched junction bases: 8. The CDR3 contains 14 residues. As DNA, the CDR3 is TGTGCCATCAAGTGGACTAGCGGAGGAAACGAGCAGTACTTC. It translates to CAIKWTSGGNEQYF.

The chain carries TRBV28 and TRBJ1-1; 7 bases are a match to TRBD1. Germline V CDR1 and CDR2: MDHEN, SYDVKM. This CDR3 is built from 15 residues. J lost 1 base, V lost 4 bases, and 6 bases had no gene match. The CDR3 DNA reads as TGTGCCAGCAGTTACAGGGGACGGGGGAACACTGAAGCTTTCTTT. This sequence encodes CASSYRGRGNTEAFF.

The CDR3 nucleotides are TGCAGCGCTGAGGGACAGGGTGTCCAGCAGTTCTTC. Translation gives CSAEGQGVQQFF. The J gene is TRBJ2-1, the V gene TRBV29-1, with 9 bases aligning to TRBD1. V dropped 7 bases and J dropped 11; count of bases not matched to a gene: 9. The CDR3 has 12 amino acids. Germline CDR1 is SQVTM and CDR2 is ANQGSEA.

This clone is a singleton in its sample. This chain links TRBV15 with TRBJ1-3, with 10 bases lining up with TRBD1. This CDR3 contains 15 residues. V lost 3 bases and J lost 1; bases outside the gene matches: 0. Looked up from germline, CDR1 is LNHNV and CDR2 is YYDKDF (reference sequence). The CDR3 loop reads CATSRDRGSGNTIYF. The CDR3 DNA reads as TGTGCCACCAGCAGGGACAGGGGGTCTGGAAACACCATATATTTT.

This chain links TRBV4-1 with TRBJ2-3; D might be TRBD1 or TRBD2, each matching 7 bases. CDR3 length equals 17 residues. Trimming removed 0 bases from V and 2 bases from J, with 15 bases in between. Germline V gene lookup returns CDR1 MGHRA and CDR2 YSYEKL. CDR3 sequence: CASSQDRAGGATDTQYF. The CDR3 nucleotides are TGCGCCAGCAGCCAAGATCGTGCAGGGGGGGCCACAGATACGCAGTATTTT.

The chain combines TRBV6-1 with TRBJ2-3, with 12 nucleotides matching TRBD2. From germline, CDR1 is MNHNS and CDR2 SASEGT. The CDR3 consists of 17 residues. Trimming cost V 0 bases and J 8 bases; bases outside gene matches: 9. The DNA of the CDR3 is TGTGCCAGCAGTGAAGCGCTTCTCTGGACTAGCGGGGTTACGCAGTATTTT. It encodes CASSEALLWTSGVTQYF.

This chain joins TRBV6-5 and TRBJ2-7, with unresolved D. The CDR3 is 15 amino acids. The V end was cut by 2 bases, the J end by 1 base, with 12 bases between. Germline V gene sequence: CDR1 MNHEY, CDR2 SVGAGI. The CDR3 DNA follows: TGTGCCAGCAGTTACCACGACCGACGTTCCTACGAGCAGTACTTC. Residues: CASSYHDRRSYEQYF.

The chain joins TRBV30 to TRBJ1-2; D is perhaps TRBD1 (5 bases). Germline V gives CDR1 GTSNPN, CDR2 SVGIG (reference sequence). The V and J ends lost 7 bases and 4 bases respectively, with 19 bases between them. This CDR3 is built from 14 residues. CDR3: CASSTSTVAYGYTF. For the CDR3, the DNA is TGTGCCTCGTCCACATCGACAGTTGCCTATGGCTACACCTTC.

The CDR3 DNA sequence: TGTGCCAGCAGCTACTCCGGGACAGGCGCAGATACGCAGTATTTT. Amino acid sequence: CASSYSGTGADTQYF. V gene TRBV5-6 combines with J gene TRBJ2-3, with 8 bases aligning to TRBD1. V trimming: 3 bases; J trimming: 4 bases; junction bases outside the gene matches: 7. The germline gives CDR1 SGHDT, CDR2 YYEEEE. The CDR3 covers 15 residues.

The rearrangement links TRBV6-6 to TRBJ1-6; 7 bases align to TRBD1. The CDR3 totals 13 residues. The ends lost 7 bases at V and 10 bases at J; junction bases unmatched: 7. Per the germline V gene, CDR1 is MNHNY and CDR2 is SVGAGI (reference sequence). The CDR3 sequence is CASTQTGDSPLHF. DNA of the CDR3: TGTGCCAGCACCCAAACAGGGGACTCACCCCTCCACTTT.